This TCR beta chain is drawn from a study of neurological immune-mediated disorders. J lost 4 bases, V lost 4 bases, and 13 bases had no gene match. The CDR3 totals 16 residues. Germline loops: CDR1 SGHRS, CDR2 YFSETQ. TCRdb re-analysed the 5' RACE reads in MiXCR, keeping a single row per CDR3 protein. The table lists more than 45,000 distinct CDR3 sequences, more than 4% of them singletons. This clonotype was found many times. This clonotype was sampled from a man in his fifties or sixties with multiple sclerosis. The V call is TRBV5-1, the J call TRBJ2-5; 7 nucleotides line up with TRBD1. The sample consisted of PBMCs. In DNA form, the CDR3 reads TGCGCCAGCAGCCCAAATTCTAGACAGGGTCGAGAGACCCAGTACTTC. Residues: CASSPNSRQGRETQYF.